This T cell receptor beta chain was identified during a study of cytomegalovirus exposure and HLA in healthy donors. Study outcomes and limitations: Cytomegalovirus status was reportedly diagnosed by the classifier with high sensitivity and specificity.

As concerns this clone: Antigen unknown. Its ends do not fully match the called genes, so a read error is possible.

Primers included in the PCR were 60 Vbeta and 13 Jbeta primers. Methods used by the authors: It was a later analysis that counted 83 million or so unique TCR beta chains, of which some 9.9 million were shared. Method: immunoSEQ multiplex PCR; TCRdb's copy keeps in-frame clones and lacks some. V and J calls and clone size follow that table, whereas D and trimming were derived from the DNA. This table holds 200,000 to 250,000 clones, 76% found once. The CDR3 is made up of 12 amino acids. Germline CDR1 and CDR2: SEHNR and FQNEAQ (reference sequence). The clonotype was recovered from a man aged 18 to 35 in good health and CMV-seronegative. The V and J genes are TRBV7-9 and TRBJ2-1, with 7 bases fitting TRBD2. Specimen: PBMCs. This chain's CDR3 is CSSSLDSAGAFF. The CDR3 DNA sequence: TGTTCCAGCAGCTTAGATTCGGCGGGAGCGTTCTTC. The variable domain in full, with the rest retrieved from reference TRBV7-9 and TRBJ2-1, is DTGVSQNPRHKITKRGQNVTFRCDPISEHNRLYWYRQTLGQGPEFLTYFQNEAQLEKSRLLSDRFSAERPKGSFSTLEIQRTEQGDSAMYLCSSSLDSAGAFFGPGTRLTVL.